A selection of T cell receptor beta chains follows, all from one sample in a study of blood T cells in healthy people across ages. MiXCR, run by TCRdb on the 5' RACE reads, gives a single entry per CDR3 protein. The sample lists about 1.7 million distinct CDR3 sequences; roughly 28% were seen once. The source material was blood. These receptors were obtained from a woman aged 25-40 years in good health. Each CDR3 is given with its conserved first and last residue. Fields, in order: clone size, J gene, D gene, V gene, CDR3 DNA, CDR3 protein. A D gene is named only where the DNA matches it firmly. Some rows have no size entry. The others give once, few or many, or a class for an expanded clone.

>few|TRBJ1-2|NA|TRBV5-1
TGCGCCAGCAACCAGAACAGGGATACCTATGGCTACACCTTC
CASNQNRDTYGYTF
>many|TRBJ2-5|TRBD2|TRBV20-1
TGCAGTGCTAGTGGGGTAGCGGGGCGGGAAGAGACCCAGTACTTC
CSASGVAGREETQYF
>few|TRBJ2-1|NA|TRBV13
TGTGCCAGCAGCCGCTACTCAGGTAATGAGCAGTTCTTC
CASSRYSGNEQFF
>NA|TRBJ1-2|NA|TRBV20-1
TGCAGTGCTAGAGTGGGGGGAGTCGACTATGGCTACACCTTC
CSARVGGVDYGYTF
>many|TRBJ2-1|TRBD2|TRBV5-1
TGCGCCAGCAGCCAACCGGGACTAGCGATTGAGCAGTTCTTC
CASSQPGLAIEQFF
>NA|TRBJ2-5|TRBD1|TRBV7-2
TGTGCCAGCAGCTTAGTGATGGACAGGGTGAGGCGAGGGCAGTACTTC
CASSLVMDRVRRGQYF
>few|TRBJ2-7|NA|TRBV4-3
TGCGCCAGCAGCCAAGAATGGCGGGGCGGTTACGAGCAGTACTTC
CASSQEWRGGYEQYF
>few|TRBJ2-3|TRBD2|TRBV7-8
TGTGCCAGCAGCCTTAGCGGGACTTCGGCAGATACGCAGTATTTT
CASSLSGTSADTQYF
>NA|TRBJ1-2|TRBD1|TRBV27
TGTGCCAGCAGCCGCGGACAGGAAGCGGATGGCTACACCTTC
CASSRGQEADGYTF
>NA|TRBJ2-1|TRBD1|TRBV20-1
TGCAGTGCTAGACAGGGGGCGACTGAGCAGTTCTTC
CSARQGATEQFF
>few|TRBJ2-5|NA|TRBV28
TGTGCCAGCAGTACCAAGACTACAGCTCAAGAGACCCAGTACTTC
CASSTKTTAQETQYF
>NA|TRBJ2-7|NA|TRBV7-9
TGTACCAGCAGCTTAGTGACAGCTGTGGAGCAGTACTTC
CTSSLVTAVEQYF
>many|TRBJ1-6|TRBD1|TRBV5-1
TGCGCCAGCAGCACGGACAGGGAGGCCTTGTTGGGATCACCCCTCCACTTT
CASSTDREALLGSPLHF
>NA|TRBJ2-5|NA|TRBV2
TGTGCCAGCGGGGTAGCAGGCGAGACCCAGTACTTC
CASGVAGETQYF
>NA|TRBJ2-3|NA|TRBV7-2
TGTGCCAGCAGATTACCGGGCACGCGAGATACGCAGTATTTT
CASRLPGTRDTQYF
>NA|TRBJ1-1|NA|TRBV2
TGTGCCAGCAGCCTACCAACAGGGTCCACTGAAGCTTTCTTT
CASSLPTGSTEAFF
>NA|TRBJ2-5|NA|TRBV14
TGTGCCAGCAGCCAAGACCGCTACCGGGCGACTCCTCAAGAGACCCAGTACTTC
CASSQDRYRATPQETQYF
>few|TRBJ2-5|NA|TRBV7-6
TGTGCCAACAGCTTAAAGAGCTCCACTAGTTCCCGAGAGACCCAGTACTTC
CANSLKSSTSSRETQYF
>NA|TRBJ2-3|NA|TRBV6-6
TGTGCCAGCACCCCAGCGGGCAGGGACACAGATACGCAGTATTTT
CASTPAGRDTDTQYF
>NA|TRBJ2-7|NA|TRBV20-1
TGCAGTGCTAGACCCGACTCCCATGAGCAGTACTTC
CSARPDSHEQYF
>NA|TRBJ1-5|NA|TRBV7-9
TGTGCCAGCTCCAAAGACGGACCCCCCAATCAGCCCCAGCATTTT
CASSKDGPPNQPQHF
>few|TRBJ2-7|NA|TRBV11-2
TGTGCCAGCAGCTTAGGCCACCGGGCCGTTTTCGAGCAGTACTTC
CASSLGHRAVFEQYF
>many|TRBJ2-1|TRBD1|TRBV29-1
TGCAGCGTTGAGCCTTGGGACAGGGTGAGGGAGCAGTTCTTC
CSVEPWDRVREQFF
>few|TRBJ2-1|TRBD2|TRBV7-2
TGTGCCAGCAGCTTATACTCGTTGGCTAGCGGGGGGGGCAATGAGCAGTTCTTC
CASSLYSLASGGGNEQFF
>few|TRBJ1-1|NA|TRBV11-2
TGTGCCAGCAGCTTAGATGCAGGGGAGGGCACTGAAGCTTTCTTT
CASSLDAGEGTEAFF
>NA|TRBJ2-4|NA|TRBV12-3/TRBV12-4
TGTGCCAGCAGTTTCGGGGGAGCTCTAAAAAACATTCAGTACTTC
CASSFGGALKNIQYF
>few|TRBJ2-1|TRBD1|TRBV6-4
TGTGCCAGCAATGCCTACCCGGGACAGGTTCTTCTCTTC
CASNAYPGQVLLF
>NA|TRBJ1-4|TRBD1|TRBV7-2
TGTGCCAGCAGCATCCGACAACCCGGGACAGCCGGCGGACTGTTTTTT
CASSIRQPGTAGGLFF
>NA|TRBJ2-3|TRBD2|TRBV20-1
TGCAGTGCCTCCGTAGCGGGAGCGGGGGGCACAGATACGCAGTATTTT
CSASVAGAGGTDTQYF
>NA|TRBJ1-5|NA|TRBV6-6
TGTGCCAGCAGTTACTACCCGGATCAGCCCCAGCATTTT
CASSYYPDQPQHF
>NA|TRBJ2-4|TRBD2|TRBV27
TGTGCCAGCAGTACAAACCCGGGACTAGCGGAATACAATGAGCAGTACTTC
CASSTNPGLAEYNEQYF
>few|TRBJ2-1|NA|TRBV5-1
TGCGCCAGCAGCCCCCGTATGGGGGGCTACGAGCAGTTCTTC
CASSPRMGGYEQFF
>NA|TRBJ2-7|TRBD1|TRBV12-3/TRBV12-4
TGTGCCAGCACCCTGGACAGGGCGGGAGAGCAGTACTTC
CASTLDRAGEQYF
>NA|TRBJ1-1|NA|TRBV6-2/TRBV6-3
TGTGCCAGCAGTTTTCACCAGGGGATGAACACTGAAGCTTTCTTT
CASSFHQGMNTEAFF
>many|TRBJ2-1|TRBD2|TRBV10-2
TGCGCCAGCAGTGATTGGCGGGAGGTCTCCTACAATGAGCAGTTCTTC
CASSDWREVSYNEQFF